These 9 T cell receptor beta chains share one sample of origin, sequenced in a study of blood T cell repertoires in COVID-19. Profiled with immunoSEQ multiplex PCR; TCRdb holds only in-frame clones, not every one. The sample records about 130,000 clones, about 90% being singletons. Source material: peripheral blood. The receptors derive from a man between 45 and 60 years old with COVID-19, enrolled during active disease.

DNA of the CDR3: TGTGCCAGTAGTCCAGGGTCTAGCACAGATACGCAGTATTTT. Its protein product is CASSPGSSTDTQYF. The chain employs TRBV19 and TRBJ2-3; the D gene is possibly TRBD1 (5 bases). The ends were cut back, 5 bases at V and 0 bases at J, with 9 bases in the middle. The germline CDR1 and CDR2 sequences are LNHDA and SQIVND (reference sequence). The CDR3 is made up of 14 amino acids.

This sequence joins TRBV7-8 and TRBJ2-1; 14 bases are a match to TRBD2. CDR1 and CDR2 (germline): SGHVS, FQNEAQ. The CDR3 consists of 16 residues. V lost 5 bases to trimming and J lost 9 bases; unmatched junction nucleotides: 9. In DNA form, the CDR3 reads TGTGCCAGCAGCCTAGGGACTAGCGGGAGCCGCGGTGAGCAGTTCTTC. Translation gives CASSLGTSGSRGEQFF.

On this clone itself: Germline and junction disagree at one end, which may indicate a read error. The chain carries TRBV11-1 and TRBJ2-1, with 7 bases identical to TRBD2. CDR1 is SGHAT and CDR2 is FQDESV in the germline V gene (reference sequence). The CDR3 totals 13 residues. The CDR3 protein is CASRTGLRNEQFF. The CDR3 DNA reads as TGTGCGAGCAGGACGGGACTACGAAATGAGCAGTTCTTC. The whole variable domain, remainder taken from reference TRBV11-1 and TRBJ2-1, is EAEVAQSPRYKITEKSQAVAFWCDPISGHATLYWYRQILGQGPELLVQFQDESVVDDSQLPKDRFSAERLKGVDSTLKIQPAELGDSAMYLCASRTGLRNEQFFGPGTRLTVL.

The genes are TRBV24-1 and TRBJ1-2; D remains unclear. V was pared by 0 bases and J by 0 bases, with 4 bases between. CDR1 is KGHDR, CDR2 SFDVKD, per germline. The CDR3 covers 14 residues. Here the CDR3 DNA reads TGTGCCACCAGTGATTTGAACACTAACTATGGCTACACCTTC. It translates to CATSDLNTNYGYTF.

The chain links TRBV27 to TRBJ2-3; TRBD2 agrees at 7 bases. Germline lookup yields CDR1 MNHEY and CDR2 SMNVEV (reference sequence). This CDR3 contains 14 residues. The V segment lost 2 bases and the J segment 2 bases; nucleotides outside the gene matches: 1. CDR3 coding DNA: TGTGCCAGCAGTTTAGCGGGAGCCACAGATACGCAGTATTTT. Translation gives CASSLAGATDTQYF.

V gene TRBV18 combines with J gene TRBJ2-2, with 9 bases matching TRBD2. Germline CDR1 is KGHSH and CDR2 is LQKENI. V shed 1 base, J shed 1 base, and the junction held 1 base outside the gene matches. The CDR3 has 16 residues. DNA for the CDR3: TGTGCCAGCTCACCACAGACTAGCGGGAACACCGGGGAGCTGTTTTTT. Amino acid sequence: CASSPQTSGNTGELFF.

The J gene is TRBJ1-4, the V gene TRBV5-1, with TRBD1 matching 7 bases. V was clipped by 4 bases and J by 0 bases; unmatched bases: 0. CDR1 is SGHRS and CDR2 is YFSETQ in the germline V gene. The CDR3 is 14 amino acids. The CDR3 loop reads CASSQGATNEKLFF. As DNA, the CDR3 is TGCGCCAGCAGCCAGGGGGCAACTAATGAAAAACTGTTTTTT.

The chain couples TRBV6-6 to TRBJ1-3, with 8 bases fitting TRBD1. Germline V gene data show CDR1 as MNHNY and CDR2 as SVGAGI (reference sequence). CDR3 length: 16 residues. The junction had 6 bases not matched to a gene; V was cut back by 2 bases and J by 3 bases. CDR3 coding DNA: TGTGCCAGCAGTTACGGCGCAGGGGGCGGTGGAAACACCATATATTTT. It specifies CASSYGAGGGGNTIYF.

The V call is TRBV4-3, the J call TRBJ1-1; 7 bases agree with TRBD1. This CDR3 is 15 amino acids long. Trimming removed 0 bases from V and 1 base from J; junction bases left unmatched: 2. Germline lookup yields CDR1 LGHNA and CDR2 YSLEER. CDR3 DNA: TGCGCCAGCAGCCAAGACAGGGGGGCGAACACTGAAGCTTTCTTT. Amino acids: CASSQDRGANTEAFF.